This T cell receptor (beta chain) was profiled in a study of T cell responses to AZD1222 COVID-19 vaccine (dated by TCRdb to the early 2020s). Concerning the study at large: AZD1222 recipients with second doses at about 4 weeks or about 12 weeks were pooled, because spike-specific TCR depth and breadth did not differ between schedules. A total of more than 230 trial participants underwent TCR sequencing, of whom around 200 received two doses of AZD1222 and some 25 received two doses of the MenACWY control vaccine. Trial participants were enrolled by age into subgroups of 18-55, 56-69 and 70-plus years, and roughly 150, 30 and 60 TCR-sequenced participants, respectively, were included in these subgroups.

Reading the label with the study, this specimen's time point is: baseline before first vaccination. Samples from vaccinated people were obtained from the UK trials COV001 and COV002, which included a single-blind randomized controlled phase 2/3 trial of AZD1222 (ChAdOx1 nCoV-19) in healthy adults. For TCRbeta chain sequencing, PBMC samples from trial participants were taken at day 0 and at day 28 after the second dose. The CDR3 regions of human TCRbeta chains were analyzed by immunosequencing. The study's processing was this. Repertoire TCRs were checked for matches against a reference library of SARS-CoV-2-specific TCRs that had been generated using the MIRA antigen-specificity platform. Breadth was defined as the fraction of unique TCRs that were SARS-CoV-2-associated, and depth was defined as the fraction of total T cells that were SARS-CoV-2-associated. Each spike-specific TCR was assigned to its reactive spike region and to a CD4 or CD8 class using the MIRA data. Log10-transformed breadth and depth values were compared by one-way ANOVA with Sidak's multiple comparisons tests. TCRdb holds this immuneACCESS table with in-frame rearrangements only. Some clones are missing; in checked studies, unresolved V genes explain under half, and the rest has no known cause. The DNA was the basis for D and trimming; V, J and clone size are from that table. Recorded for this sample are approximately 150,000 clones; approximately 90% of them occurred a single time. Of the sample, roughly 2% is held by the ten largest clones.

The study at large found these results: A significant rise in spike-specific TCR breadth and depth was observed after two AZD1222 doses relative to day 0 and relative to MenACWY recipients. Reportedly, close to half of the unique spike-specific TCRs recognized epitopes lying outside the regions that are mutated in the B.1.351 and B.1.1.7 variants. Conclusions about previously exposed vaccinees are limited because only a handful of AZD1222 recipients were SARS-CoV-2 seropositive at baseline. Participants were mostly white British and included more females than males, and it was suggested by the authors that clonal diversity may have been underestimated. The 56-69-year group was small, and its depth increase did not reach significance, likely because of low power. No day 14 peak-response samples were available, so repertoires were characterized only after the peak T cell response. The whole spike protein was spanned by vaccine-associated CD4 TCRs, and dominant responses were seen in regions 160-218 and 743-854.

The CDR3 runs 15 residues from the cysteine to the phenylalanine. Here the CDR3 DNA is all that survives: 45 bases in frame from base 1. From the germline V gene, CDR1 is KGHDR and CDR2 is SFDVKD. Trimming at the junction amounts to 4 bases on V and 1 base on J, and the germline ends lie 10 bases apart. About this clone: Its antigen remains unidentified. It has no much larger one-base neighbor in the sample; base qualities were not kept.

This sequence originates from an adult in good health. The sequenced sample was peripheral blood, obtained on day 0 of AZD1222 vaccination. This receptor chain uses TRBV24-1 and TRBJ2-1, with TRBD2 as a weak D call on 5 bases. At the DNA level, the sequence is TGTGCCACCAGTGAAGGAGGACGGTCCTACAATGAGCAGTTCTTC. Its translation reads: CATSEGGRSYNEQFF.